These 14 T cell receptor beta chains were all obtained from the same sample, sequenced in a study of Tregs in tolerant kidney transplant recipients. Assay used: immunoSEQ multiplex PCR; TCRdb lists only in-frame clones, some missing. In the table there are 75,000 to 80,000 clones, approximately 90% of which are singletons. Source: Tregs from blood, taken before the transplant. These receptors were collected from a human donor who received a combined kidney and bone marrow transplant.

The J gene is TRBJ2-1, the V gene TRBV5-1; TRBD2 agrees at 8 bases. V shed 0 bases and J 0 bases; nucleotides not matched to a gene: 5. CDR1 and CDR2 (germline): SGHRS, YFSETQ. The CDR3 covers 17 residues. CDR3 region: CASSLASGSSSYNEQFF. CDR3 in DNA: TGCGCCAGCAGCTTGGCTAGCGGGTCGAGCTCCTACAATGAGCAGTTCTTC.

In DNA, the CDR3 is TGTGCCAGCAGCTCGGCCGACAGGGGGCGATACGAGCAGTACTTC. Translating it yields CASSSADRGRYEQYF. The V and J genes are TRBV5-6 and TRBJ2-7; 10 nucleotides align to TRBD1. V was clipped by 3 bases and J by 4 bases; unmatched bases: 7. The CDR3 runs 15 residues. From germline, CDR1 is SGHDT and CDR2 YYEEEE.

The rearrangement uses TRBV10-3 and TRBJ1-3; 7 nucleotides line up with TRBD1. Germline V lookup: CDR1 ENHRY, CDR2 SYGVKD. This CDR3 contains 14 residues. Losses at the gene ends were 6 bases for V and 0 bases for J; bases not matched to a gene: 2. CDR3 residues: CAIRRDSSGNTIYF. CDR3 sequence (DNA): TGTGCCATCAGGAGGGACAGCTCTGGAAACACCATATATTTT.

The chain has TRBV28 and TRBJ1-5, with D unclear. Trimming shortened V by 4 bases and J by 7 bases, and 11 bases separated the two germline ends. The CDR3 spans 13 residues. Germline values: CDR1 MDHEN, CDR2 SYDVKM. CDR3 residues: CASSSFFGQPQHF. CDR3 nucleotide sequence: TGTGCCAGCAGTTCCTTCTTTGGGCAGCCCCAGCATTTT. The variable domain in full, completed from reference TRBV28 and TRBJ1-5, reads DVKVTQSSRYLVKRTGEKVFLECVQDMDHENMFWYRQDPGLGLRLIYFSYDVKMKEKGDIPEGYSVSREKKERFSLILESASTNQTSMYLCASSSFFGQPQHFGDGTRLSIL.

The chain carries TRBV5-1 and TRBJ2-2; the D gene could be TRBD1 or TRBD2 (5 bases each). Germline V gene sequence: CDR1 SGHRS, CDR2 YFSETQ. This CDR3 region has 15 residues. V lost 3 bases to trimming and J lost 5 bases, with 14 bases between them. The CDR3 sequence is CASSSISGGTGELFF. The CDR3 DNA sequence: TGCGCCAGCAGCTCGATATCTGGGGGAACCGGGGAGCTGTTTTTT.

The J gene is TRBJ1-2, the V gene TRBV28; D is unclear. V was shortened by 6 bases and J by 4 bases, with 15 bases between the two germline ends. Germline CDR1 MDHEN, CDR2 SYDVKM. The CDR3 consists of 14 residues. The CDR3 nucleotides are TGTGCCAGCAGGATCGCTCCAGAATCCTATGGCTACACCTTC. Translating it yields CASRIAPESYGYTF.

The chain is built from TRBV4-2 and TRBJ2-7; D may be TRBD2 (7 bases). The CDR3 totals 19 residues. Trimming removed 2 bases from V and 5 bases from J, with 28 bases in between. Germline-derived CDR1 and CDR2 are LGHNA and YNFKEQ. Written as DNA, the CDR3 is TGTGCCAGCAGCCAAATCAAAAAGGGGGGGACTCGTGAAGTAGACGAGCAGTACTTC. It encodes CASSQIKKGGTREVDEQYF.

The chain employs TRBV28 and TRBJ2-5; D is unresolved. V was trimmed by 2 bases and J by 12 bases, leaving 19 bases between them. CDR1 is MDHEN, CDR2 SYDVKM, per germline. The CDR3 contains 14 residues. DNA for the CDR3: TGTGCCAGCAGTTTAACCCCAAAAGCTAACCTCGAGTACTTC. Translating gives CASSLTPKANLEYF. Using reference TRBV28 and TRBJ2-5 for the parts outside the CDR3, the full variable domain is DVKVTQSSRYLVKRTGEKVFLECVQDMDHENMFWYRQDPGLGLRLIYFSYDVKMKEKGDIPEGYSVSREKKERFSLILESASTNQTSMYLCASSLTPKANLEYFGPGTRLLVL.

The V and J genes are TRBV4-2 and TRBJ2-5, with D possibly being TRBD2 (6 bases). The CDR3 consists of 16 residues. Per the germline V gene, CDR1 is LGHNA and CDR2 is YNFKEQ. Trimming stripped 1 base from V and 2 bases from J, with 14 bases between. CDR3 loop: CASSQATLGGQETQYF. DNA for the CDR3: TGTGCCAGCAGCCAAGCTACCTTGGGGGGACAAGAGACCCAGTACTTC.

This rearrangement joins TRBV7-6 to TRBJ2-6, with 8 positions matching TRBD2. Looked up from germline, CDR1 is SGHVS and CDR2 is FNYEAQ. V dropped 2 bases and J dropped 3; count of bases not matched to a gene: 9. The CDR3 is 18 residues long. CDR3 bases: TGTGCCAGCAGCTTATCACCAGCGGGAGCATATGGGGCCAACGTCCTGACTTTC. Translated: CASSLSPAGAYGANVLTF.

The rearrangement joins TRBV27 to TRBJ2-7; possibly TRBD1 for D (6 bases). Germline loops: CDR1 MNHEY, CDR2 SMNVEV (reference sequence). Between the trimmed V and J ends, which lost 2 bases and 1 base, there was a span of 12 bases. CDR3 length equals 15 residues. The CDR3 loop is CASSLKGDPSYEQYF. CDR3 in DNA: TGTGCCAGCAGTTTAAAGGGGGATCCTTCCTACGAGCAGTACTTC.

This chain uses TRBV7-8 with TRBJ2-3; 11 bases agree with TRBD2. The trim removed 0 bases at V and 4 bases at J, leaving 9 bases unmatched. The V gene's germline CDR1 is SGHVS and CDR2 FQNEAQ. The CDR3 runs 18 residues. The CDR3 DNA sequence: TGTGCCAGCAGCTTAGCTATAACTAGCGGGAGTATGCCAGATACGCAGTATTTT. Amino acid sequence: CASSLAITSGSMPDTQYF.

In its sample, this clone was seen once. The V and J genes are TRBV7-9 and TRBJ2-7; possibly TRBD1 for D (5 bases). Trimming removed 5 bases from V and 7 bases from J, with 18 bases in between. Germline values: CDR1 SEHNR, CDR2 FQNEAQ (reference sequence). This CDR3 is 14 amino acids long. The CDR3 DNA reads TGTGCCAGCAGCAACAGACAGACTGCTCGGGAGCAGTACTTC. Amino acid sequence: CASSNRQTAREQYF.

The V gene is TRBV11-3, the J gene TRBJ1-1; unclear D gene. The germline V gene has CDR1 SGHNT and CDR2 YENEEA. With 1 base removed from V and 7 bases from J, the gap between germline ends came to 10 bases. The length of the CDR3 is 13 residues. The CDR3 protein is CASSLGSRGEAFF. In DNA, the CDR3 is TGTGCCAGCAGCTTAGGTTCGCGGGGTGAAGCTTTCTTT. The whole variable domain, filled in from reference TRBV11-3 and TRBJ1-1, reads EAGVVQSPRYKIIEKKQPVAFWCNPISGHNTLYWYLQNLGQGPELLIRYENEEAVDDSQLPKDRFSAERLKGVDSTLKIQPAELGDSAVYLCASSLGSRGEAFFGQGTRLTVV.